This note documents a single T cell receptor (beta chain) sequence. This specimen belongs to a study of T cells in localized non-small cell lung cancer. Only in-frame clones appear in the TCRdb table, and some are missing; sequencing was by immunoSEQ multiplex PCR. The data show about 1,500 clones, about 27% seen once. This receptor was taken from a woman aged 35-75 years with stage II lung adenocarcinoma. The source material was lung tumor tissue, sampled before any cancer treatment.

CDR3 nucleotides: TGTGCCACCAGCAGACCGGGACAGAACACTGAAGCTTTCTTT. Residues: CATSRPGQNTEAFF. The rearrangement uses TRBV15 and TRBJ1-1, with D possibly TRBD1 on 6 matching bases. This CDR3 comprises 14 residues. V was pared by 2 bases and J by 1 base, with 8 bases between. Germline assignment: CDR1 LNHNV and CDR2 YYDKDF (reference sequence).